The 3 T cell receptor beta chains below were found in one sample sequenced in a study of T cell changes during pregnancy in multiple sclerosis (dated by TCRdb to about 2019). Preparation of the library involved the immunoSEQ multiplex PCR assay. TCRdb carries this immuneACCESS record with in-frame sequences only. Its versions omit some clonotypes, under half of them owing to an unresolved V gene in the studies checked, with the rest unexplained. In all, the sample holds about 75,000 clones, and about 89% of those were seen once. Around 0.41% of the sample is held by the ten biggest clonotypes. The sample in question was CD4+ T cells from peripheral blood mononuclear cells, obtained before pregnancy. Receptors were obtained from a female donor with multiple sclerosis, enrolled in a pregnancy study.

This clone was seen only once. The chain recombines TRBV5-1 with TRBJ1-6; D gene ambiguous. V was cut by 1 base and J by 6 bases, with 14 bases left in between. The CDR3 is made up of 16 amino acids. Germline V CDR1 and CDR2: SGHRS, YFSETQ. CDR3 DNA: TGCGCCAGCAGCTTGAATGGTGGAGGGAGTAATTCACCCCTCCACTTT. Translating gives CASSLNGGGSNSPLHF.

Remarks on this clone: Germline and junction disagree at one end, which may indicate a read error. The CDR3 nucleotides read TGTGCCAGCACCTTACCGGGGGGCACTGATACGCAGTATTTT. Protein product: CASTLPGGTDTQYF. The chain uses TRBV11-3 and TRBJ2-3, with D maybe TRBD2 (7 bases). Germline loops: CDR1 SGHNT, CDR2 YENEEA. The CDR3 spans 14 residues.

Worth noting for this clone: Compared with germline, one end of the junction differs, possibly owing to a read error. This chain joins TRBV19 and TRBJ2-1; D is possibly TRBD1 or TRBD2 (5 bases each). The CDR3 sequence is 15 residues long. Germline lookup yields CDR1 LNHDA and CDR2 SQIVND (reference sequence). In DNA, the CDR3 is TGTGCCAGTAGCATAGCGAAGGGGTTTATCGGTGAGCAGTTCTTC. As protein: CASSIAKGFIGEQFF. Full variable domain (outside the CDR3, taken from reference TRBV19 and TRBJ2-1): DGGITQSPKYLFRKEGQNVTLSCEQNLNHDAMYWYRQDPGQGLRLIYYSQIVNDFQKGDIAEGYSVSREKKESFPLTVTSAQKNPTAFYLCASSIAKGFIGEQFFGPGTRLTVL.